These 12 T cell receptor beta chains share one sample of origin, sequenced in a study of T cell repertoires in aging, cancer and after chemotherapy. Peripheral blood genomic DNA, not sorted cells or RNA, was the template. TRB rearrangements spanning V, D and J were amplified using mixed TRB-A/B primers. TCRdb redid the calling of the multiplex PCR reads with MiXCR, one entry per CDR3 protein. The data show about 9,200 distinct CDR3 sequences, with approximately 33% seen just once and roughly 13% held by the top ten. The specimen was blood. Receptors originate from a human donor in good health. The donor label of this sample is uncertain.

This clonotype occurred a few times. This chain joins TRBV5-1 and TRBJ2-2, with 7 bases aligning to TRBD2. The CDR3 has 15 amino acids. Germline V gene lookup returns CDR1 SGHRS and CDR2 YFSETQ. V shed 4 bases, J shed 6 bases, and the junction held 9 bases outside the gene matches. CDR3 amino acids: CASSPNVGGAGELFF. In nucleotides, the CDR3 is TGCGCCAGCAGCCCGAACGTGGGAGGGGCCGGGGAGCTGTTTTTT.

V gene TRBV15 combines with J gene TRBJ2-7, with 10 nucleotides matching TRBD2. The V segment lost 0 bases and the J segment 2 bases; nucleotides outside the gene matches: 1. The CDR3 is made up of 15 amino acids. CDR1 is LNHNV, CDR2 YYDKDF, per germline (reference sequence). The CDR3 nucleotides read TGTGCCACCAGCAGAGATAGCGGGGGGCCCTACGAGCAGTACTTC. As protein: CATSRDSGGPYEQYF. Complete variable domain (other parts from reference TRBV15 and TRBJ2-7): DAMVIQNPRYQVTQFGKPVTLSCSQTLNHNVMYWYQQKSSQAPKLLFHYYDKDFNNEADTPDNFQSRRPNTSFCFLDIRSPGLGDTAMYLCATSRDSGGPYEQYFGPGTRLTVT.

The genes are TRBV6-6 and TRBJ2-2, with 8 bases fitting TRBD1. The CDR3 extends over 16 amino acids. CDR1 is MNHNY and CDR2 is SVGAGI in the germline V gene (reference sequence). J gave up 7 bases and V 8 bases, and 15 bases lay outside the gene matches. The DNA of the CDR3 is TGTGCCAGCTTACCGAACAGGGGGAACGGTATCGGGGAGCTGTTTTTT. Residues: CASLPNRGNGIGELFF.

This clonotype was picked up a small number of times. The chain combines TRBV6-5 with TRBJ1-2; TRBD1 is a possible D gene (6 bases). CDR3 length: 15 amino acids. Germline V gives CDR1 MNHEY, CDR2 SVGAGI. V was cut by 3 bases and J by 4 bases, with 15 bases left in between. The CDR3 sequence is CASSYGQGISYGYTF. The CDR3 bases are TGTGCCAGCAGTTATGGCCAGGGGATCAGCTATGGCTACACCTTC.

Points on this clonotype: Being one base from a much bigger clone, this may be a read error. The CDR3 sequence is CSGGGFWGDNKQFF. The CDR3 nucleotides are TGCAGCGGAGGGGGATTTTGGGGGGACAATAAGCAGTTCTTC. This rearrangement joins TRBV29-1 to TRBJ2-1; D is perhaps TRBD1 or TRBD2 (6 bases each). The CDR3 spans 14 residues. In germline, CDR1 is SQVTM, CDR2 ANQGSEA.

This sequence joins TRBV5-6 and TRBJ2-7, with a tentative D call TRBD1 (5 bases). Germline V lookup: CDR1 SGHDT, CDR2 YYEEEE. The CDR3 loop spans 15 amino acids. Trimming removed 8 bases from V and 0 bases from J, with 18 bases in between. The CDR3 sequence is CARSDRALSSYEQYF. CDR3 DNA: TGTGCCAGAAGCGACAGAGCTTTAAGCTCCTACGAGCAGTACTTC.

The chain recombines TRBV5-1 with TRBJ2-3; D is undetermined. Germline CDR1 is SGHRS and CDR2 is YFSETQ. Trimming took 4 bases from V and 1 from J, leaving 4 bases between them. This CDR3 contains 12 residues. CDR3 DNA sequence: TGCGCCAGCAGCGGTGGCACAGATACGCAGTATTTT. This encodes CASSGGTDTQYF.

This clonotype was counted only a few times. V gene TRBV5-1 combines with J gene TRBJ2-2, with D possibly matching TRBD2 (5 bases). V lost 3 bases and J lost 4, with 16 bases in between. This CDR3 contains 16 residues. In germline, CDR1 is SGHRS, CDR2 YFSETQ. CDR3: CASSSRPGGGTGELFF. CDR3 coding DNA: TGCGCCAGCAGCTCCAGACCTGGAGGTGGCACCGGGGAGCTGTTTTTT.

The rearrangement uses TRBV24-1 and TRBJ1-1; 9 bases match TRBD1. The V gene's germline CDR1 is KGHDR and CDR2 SFDVKD. The junction had 7 bases not matched to a gene; V was cut back by 4 bases and J by 5 bases. The CDR3 is made up of 15 amino acids. The chain's CDR3 is CATSDPGQGWTEAFF. CDR3 DNA: TGTGCCACCAGTGACCCAGGACAGGGGTGGACTGAAGCTTTCTTT.

This clonotype ranks as medium-sized (0.01 to 0.1%). The V call is TRBV19, the J call TRBJ2-5, with D hard to call. CDR1 is LNHDA, CDR2 SQIVND, per germline (reference sequence). The CDR3 has 12 amino acids. Deletions cut 4 bases from V and 2 bases from J, with 5 bases between. The CDR3 is CASSNLQETQYF. The CDR3 region has the DNA TGTGCCAGTAGTAACTTACAAGAGACCCAGTACTTC.

This rearrangement joins TRBV5-6 to TRBJ1-2; no reliable D call. V lost 1 base, J lost 1 base, and 11 bases lay in between. The CDR3 is 15 residues long. Germline V gene data show CDR1 as SGHDT and CDR2 as YYEEEE. CDR3 sequence: CASSLFIDDNYGYTF. As DNA, the CDR3 is TGTGCCAGCAGCTTGTTCATTGACGATAACTATGGCTACACCTTC.

This clonotype was found a few times. The gene calls are TRBV27 and TRBJ1-5, with D hard to call. CDR1 is MNHEY, CDR2 SMNVEV, per germline (reference sequence). This CDR3 contains 15 residues. V was cut by 3 bases and J by 2 bases, with 11 bases left in between. CDR3 protein: CASSFNSRGNQPQHF. CDR3 DNA: TGTGCCAGCAGTTTTAACTCGAGGGGCAATCAGCCCCAGCATTTT.